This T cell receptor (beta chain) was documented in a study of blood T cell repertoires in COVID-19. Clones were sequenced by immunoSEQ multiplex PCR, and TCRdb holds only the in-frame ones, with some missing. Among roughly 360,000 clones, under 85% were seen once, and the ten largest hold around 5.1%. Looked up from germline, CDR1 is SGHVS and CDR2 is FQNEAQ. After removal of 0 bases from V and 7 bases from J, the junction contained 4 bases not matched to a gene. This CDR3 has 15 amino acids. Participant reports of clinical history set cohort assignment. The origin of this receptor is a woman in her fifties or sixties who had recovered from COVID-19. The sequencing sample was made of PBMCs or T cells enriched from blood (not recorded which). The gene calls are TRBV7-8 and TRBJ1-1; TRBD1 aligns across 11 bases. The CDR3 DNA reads TGTGCCAGCAGCTTAGCAGGGACAGGGGGAATTGAAGCTTTCTTT. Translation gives CASSLAGTGGIEAFF.